This is a list of T cell receptor beta chains from one sample in a study of molecular identifiers for immune sequencing clone quantification. TCRdb called the PCR reads again in MiXCR, with one record for every CDR3 protein. In the table there are approximately 550,000 distinct CDR3 sequences, 20% to 25% of which are singletons. Specimen: naive CD8+ T cells from blood, with Jurkat cell RNA spiked in. All receptors come from a human donor in good health. Some libraries in this study had Jurkat cell RNA spiked in. CDR3s include the opening cysteine and the closing phenylalanine or tryptophan. D genes are given only for firm matches. Rows give clone size only sometimes, using once, few, many, or a class for an expanded clone.

j_gene,abundance,d_gene,len,v_gene,CDR3aa,CDR3nt
TRBJ2-7,few,-,13,TRBV7-6,CASSSAAMVEQYF,TGTGCCAGCAGCTCCGCAGCGATGGTAGAGCAGTACTTC
TRBJ2-3,-,-,16,TRBV4-1,CASSQGWAGWTDTQYF,TGCGCCAGCAGCCAAGGATGGGCAGGGTGGACAGATACGCAGTATTTT
TRBJ2-5,many,-,17,TRBV6-5,CASSPHRGPSGQETQYF,TGTGCCAGCAGTCCTCACCGAGGGCCCAGCGGGCAAGAGACCCAGTACTTC
TRBJ2-6,many,-,20,TRBV7-9,CASSLVEGRLKYSGANVLTF,TGTGCCAGCAGCTTAGTAGAAGGCAGACTGAAATACTCTGGGGCCAACGTCCTGACTTTC
TRBJ1-2,-,TRBD1,14,TRBV29-1,CSVDGTGMDYGYTF,TGCAGCGTCGATGGGACAGGGATGGACTATGGCTACACCTTC
TRBJ1-6,few,-,15,TRBV28,CASSLWAEGNSPLHF,TGTGCCAGCAGTTTATGGGCTGAGGGAAATTCACCCCTCCACTTT
TRBJ2-1,-,-,14,TRBV20-1,CSARPRTTLNEQFF,TGCAGTGCCAGGCCGAGGACAACTTTGAATGAGCAGTTCTTC
TRBJ2-3,few,-,15,TRBV4-2,CASSQTDSYTDTQYF,TGTGCCAGCAGCCAAACTGACTCTTACACAGATACGCAGTATTTT
TRBJ2-1,-,-,13,TRBV30,CAWSRTAYNEQFF,TGTGCCTGGAGCCGGACAGCCTACAATGAGCAGTTCTTC
TRBJ2-5,few,TRBD2,15,TRBV11-2,CASSLAGTTWETQYF,TGTGCCAGCAGCTTGGCCGGGACTACCTGGGAGACCCAGTACTTC
TRBJ1-5,many,TRBD1,16,TRBV27,CASSLSTGGGNQPQHF,TGTGCCAGCAGTTTATCGACAGGGGGAGGCAATCAGCCCCAGCATTTT
TRBJ1-1,-,TRBD1,18,TRBV7-9,CASSLPRGRGRRDTEAFF,TGTGCCAGCAGCTTACCCAGGGGCAGGGGGCGGAGGGACACTGAAGCTTTCTTT
TRBJ1-1,many,-,17,TRBV7-9,CASSAGTFESRNTEAFF,TGTGCCAGCAGCGCCGGGACTTTCGAGTCCCGGAACACTGAAGCTTTCTTT
TRBJ1-1,many,TRBD1,15,TRBV28,CASRSTGGENTEAFF,TGTGCCAGCAGGTCTACAGGGGGCGAGAACACTGAAGCTTTCTTT
TRBJ2-5,-,-,14,TRBV11-2,CASSLSSVKETQYF,TGTGCCAGCAGCTTATCCAGCGTGAAAGAGACCCAGTACTTC
TRBJ2-7,-,TRBD2,16,TRBV7-2,CASSYGPGGSSYEQYF,TGTGCCAGCAGCTACGGGCCTGGCGGGAGCTCCTACGAGCAGTACTTC
TRBJ2-1,-,TRBD2,17,TRBV3-1,CASSQPKGGAPYNEQSF,TGTGCCAGCAGCCAACCCAAGGGAGGGGCCCCCTACAATGAGCAGTCCTTC
TRBJ2-5,many,TRBD2,13,TRBV6-1,CASSVLAEETQYF,TGTGCCAGCAGTGTGCTAGCGGAAGAGACCCAGTACTTC
TRBJ2-7,-,-,14,TRBV20-1,CSVIPETASYEQYF,TGCAGTGTGATTCCCGAGACGGCTTCCTACGAGCAGTACTTC
TRBJ2-7,many,-,12,TRBV6-2/TRBV6-3,CASSLLAREQYF,TGTGCCAGCAGCCTCCTGGCTAGGGAGCAGTACTTC
TRBJ1-1,few,-,14,TRBV20-1,CSARRSGTGTEAFF,TGCAGTGCTAGGCGAAGCGGGACGGGCACTGAAGCTTTCTTT
TRBJ1-2,-,-,15,TRBV19,CASSRFGSSSYGYTF,TGTGCCAGTAGTAGATTTGGATCCAGCTCCTATGGCTACACCTTC
TRBJ2-7,-,-,13,TRBV27,CASSSTEAYEQYF,TGTGCCAGCAGTTCGACGGAAGCCTACGAGCAGTACTTC
TRBJ2-1,few,-,12,TRBV4-3,CASSQEGFEQFF,TGCGCCAGCAGCCAAGAGGGGTTTGAGCAGTTCTTC
TRBJ2-7,few,-,14,TRBV27,CASSLAGSSYERYF,TGTGCCAGCAGTTTGGCGGGGAGCTCCTACGAGCGGTACTTC
TRBJ2-1,many,TRBD2,17,TRBV7-9,CASSLEEGGGAWNEQFF,TGTGCCAGCAGCTTAGAGGAGGGCGGGGGGGCCTGGAATGAGCAGTTCTTC
TRBJ2-3,many,TRBD1,16,TRBV3-1,CASSLLWDSSTDTQYF,TGTGCCAGCAGCCTACTCTGGGACAGCTCCACAGATACGCAGTATTTT
TRBJ1-2,many,-,16,TRBV4-1,CASSQGTGSYVYGYTF,TGCGCCAGCAGCCAAGGTACAGGGAGTTATGTTTATGGCTACACCTTC
TRBJ2-3,-,TRBD2,16,TRBV6-2/TRBV6-3,CASTRWVAGNTDTQYF,TGTGCCAGCACTCGTTGGGTAGCGGGAAACACAGATACGCAGTATTTT
TRBJ2-5,-,-,15,TRBV7-9,CASSLVPGYEETQYF,TGTGCCAGCAGCTTAGTCCCAGGGTACGAGGAGACCCAGTACTTC